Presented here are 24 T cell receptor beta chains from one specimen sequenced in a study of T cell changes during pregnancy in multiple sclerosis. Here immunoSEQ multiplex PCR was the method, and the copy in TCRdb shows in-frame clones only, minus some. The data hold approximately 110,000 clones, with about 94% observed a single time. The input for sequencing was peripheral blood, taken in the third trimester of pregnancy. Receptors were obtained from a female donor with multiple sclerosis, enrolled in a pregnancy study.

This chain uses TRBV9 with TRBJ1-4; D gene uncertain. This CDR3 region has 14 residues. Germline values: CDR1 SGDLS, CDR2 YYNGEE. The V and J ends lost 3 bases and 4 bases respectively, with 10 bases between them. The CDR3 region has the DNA TGTGCCAGCAGCGATGGACTTGGTAATGAAAAACTGTTTTTT. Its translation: CASSDGLGNEKLFF.

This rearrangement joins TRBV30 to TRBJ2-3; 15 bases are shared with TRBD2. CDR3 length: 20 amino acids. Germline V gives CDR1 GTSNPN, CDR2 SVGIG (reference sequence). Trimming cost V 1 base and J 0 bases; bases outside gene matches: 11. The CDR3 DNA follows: TGTGCCTGGAGTGGGGGGACTAGCGGGGGGCCCTTACAAAGCACAGATACGCAGTATTTT. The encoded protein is CAWSGGTSGGPLQSTDTQYF.

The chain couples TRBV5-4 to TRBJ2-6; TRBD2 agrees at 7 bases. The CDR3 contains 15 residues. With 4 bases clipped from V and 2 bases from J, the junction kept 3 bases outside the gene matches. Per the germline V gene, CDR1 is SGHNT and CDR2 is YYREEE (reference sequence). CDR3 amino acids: CASSPGGPGANVLTF. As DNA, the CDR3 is TGTGCCAGCAGCCCGGGGGGTCCTGGGGCCAACGTCCTGACTTTC.

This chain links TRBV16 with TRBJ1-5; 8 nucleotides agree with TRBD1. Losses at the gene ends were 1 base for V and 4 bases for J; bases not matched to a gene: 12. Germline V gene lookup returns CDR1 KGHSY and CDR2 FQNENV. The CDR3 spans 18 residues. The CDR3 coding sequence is TGTGCCAGCAGCCAATTCGAAGGCAGGGGGCTCGGTAATCAGCCCCAGCATTTT. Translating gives CASSQFEGRGLGNQPQHF.

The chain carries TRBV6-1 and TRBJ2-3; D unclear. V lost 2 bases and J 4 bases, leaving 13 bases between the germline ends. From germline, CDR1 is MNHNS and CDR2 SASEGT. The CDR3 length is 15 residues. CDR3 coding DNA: TGTGCCAGCAGTGAAATAAGTTCCTCGGCAGATACGCAGTATTTT. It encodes CASSEISSSADTQYF.

The DNA for the CDR3 is TGTGCCAGCAGTGAAACCGGACAGGTCAAGGGAACCTTC. Amino acid sequence: CASSETGQVKGTF. V and J are TRBV6-1 and TRBJ1-2; 7 bases align to TRBD1. The trim removed 2 bases at V and 14 bases at J, leaving 11 bases unmatched. This CDR3 has 13 residues. Per germline, CDR1 MNHNS and CDR2 SASEGT.

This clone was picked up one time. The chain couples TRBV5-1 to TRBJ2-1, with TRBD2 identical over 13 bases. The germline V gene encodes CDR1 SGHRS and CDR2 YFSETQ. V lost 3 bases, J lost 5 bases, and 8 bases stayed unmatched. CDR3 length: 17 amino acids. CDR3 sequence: CASSYRLAGGLHNEQFF. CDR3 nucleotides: TGCGCCAGCAGCTACCGACTAGCGGGGGGACTACACAATGAGCAGTTCTTC.

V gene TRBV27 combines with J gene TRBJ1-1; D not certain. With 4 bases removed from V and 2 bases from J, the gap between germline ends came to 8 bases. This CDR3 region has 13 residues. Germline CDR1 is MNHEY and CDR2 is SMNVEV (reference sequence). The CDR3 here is CASSSGPNTEAFF. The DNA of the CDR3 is TGTGCCAGCAGTTCTGGCCCTAACACTGAAGCTTTCTTT.

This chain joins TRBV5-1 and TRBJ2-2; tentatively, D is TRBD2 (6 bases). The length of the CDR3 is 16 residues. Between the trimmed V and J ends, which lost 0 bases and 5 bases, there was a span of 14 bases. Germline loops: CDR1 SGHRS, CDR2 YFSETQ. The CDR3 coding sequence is TGCGCCAGCAGCTTGGCACTGGGGACTCCTACCGGGGAGCTGTTTTTT. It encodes CASSLALGTPTGELFF.

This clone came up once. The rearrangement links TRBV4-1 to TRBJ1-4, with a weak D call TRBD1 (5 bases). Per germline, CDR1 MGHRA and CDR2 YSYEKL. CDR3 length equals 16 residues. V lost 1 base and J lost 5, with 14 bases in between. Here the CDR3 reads CASSQVPQTENEKLFF. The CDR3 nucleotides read TGCGCCAGCAGCCAAGTCCCCCAGACAGAGAATGAAAAACTGTTTTTT.

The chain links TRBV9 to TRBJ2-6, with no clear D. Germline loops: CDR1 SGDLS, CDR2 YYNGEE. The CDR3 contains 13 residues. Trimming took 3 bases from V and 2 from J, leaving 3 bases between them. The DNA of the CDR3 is TGTGCCAGCAGCGGTACTGGGGCCAACGTCCTGACTTTC. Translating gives CASSGTGANVLTF.

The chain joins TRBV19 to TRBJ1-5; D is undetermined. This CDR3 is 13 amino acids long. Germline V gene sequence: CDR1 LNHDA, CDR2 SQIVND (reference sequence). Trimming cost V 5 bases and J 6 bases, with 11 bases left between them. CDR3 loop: CASSPPLGQPQHF. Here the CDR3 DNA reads TGTGCCAGTAGTCCCCCTCTAGGTCAGCCCCAGCATTTT.

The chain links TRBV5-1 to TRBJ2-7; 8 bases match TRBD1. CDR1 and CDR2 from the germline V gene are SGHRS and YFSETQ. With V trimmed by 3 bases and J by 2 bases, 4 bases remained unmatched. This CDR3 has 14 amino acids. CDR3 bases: TGCGCCAGCAGCTGGGACAGGACAACCTACGAGCAGTACTTC. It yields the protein CASSWDRTTYEQYF.

CDR3 sequence (DNA): TGCGCCAGCAGCTGGGGACAGGGCACTGAAGCTTTCTTT. This gives the protein CASSWGQGTEAFF. This rearrangement joins TRBV5-1 to TRBJ1-1, with 9 bases lining up with TRBD1. Germline values: CDR1 SGHRS, CDR2 YFSETQ. Trimming at V came to 3 bases and at J to 4 bases, leaving 1 base not matched to a gene. CDR3 length equals 13 residues.

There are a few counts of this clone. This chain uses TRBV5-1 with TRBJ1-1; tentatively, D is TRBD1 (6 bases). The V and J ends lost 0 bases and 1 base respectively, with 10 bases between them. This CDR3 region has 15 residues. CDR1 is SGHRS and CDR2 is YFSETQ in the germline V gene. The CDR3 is CASSLVGARNTEAFF. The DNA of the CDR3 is TGCGCCAGCAGCTTGGTGGGGGCTAGGAACACTGAAGCTTTCTTT. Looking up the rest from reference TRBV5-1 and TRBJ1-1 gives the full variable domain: KAGVTQTPRYLIKTRGQQVTLSCSPISGHRSVSWYQQTPGQGLQFLFEYFSETQRNKGNFPGRFSGRQFSNSRSEMNVSTLELGDSALYLCASSLVGARNTEAFFGQGTRLTVV.

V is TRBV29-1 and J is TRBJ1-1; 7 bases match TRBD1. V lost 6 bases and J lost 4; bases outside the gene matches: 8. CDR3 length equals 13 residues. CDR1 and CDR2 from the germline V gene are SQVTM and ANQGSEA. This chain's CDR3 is CSVKEGAGTEAFF. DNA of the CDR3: TGCAGCGTCAAGGAGGGGGCGGGCACTGAAGCTTTCTTT.

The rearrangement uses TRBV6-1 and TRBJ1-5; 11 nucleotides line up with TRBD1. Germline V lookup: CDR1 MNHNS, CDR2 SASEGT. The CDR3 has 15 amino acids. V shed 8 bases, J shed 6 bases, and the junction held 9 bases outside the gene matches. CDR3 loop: CASLNGGTGGQPQHF. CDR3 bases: TGTGCCAGCCTGAATGGCGGGACAGGGGGTCAGCCCCAGCATTTT.

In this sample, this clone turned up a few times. The CDR3 reads CASSERGWYSNQPQHF. Written as DNA, the CDR3 is TGCGCCAGCAGTGAGAGGGGTTGGTATAGCAATCAGCCCCAGCATTTT. This rearrangement joins TRBV10-1 to TRBJ1-5, with a tentative D call TRBD1 (5 bases). Per the germline V gene, CDR1 is WNHNN and CDR2 is SYGVQD (reference sequence). There are 16 residues in the CDR3. With 2 bases removed from V and 0 bases from J, the gap between germline ends came to 11 bases.

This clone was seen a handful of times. Written as DNA, the CDR3 is TGTGCCAGCAGCACCCGACAGGGGGGGTCCTACAATGAGCAGTTCTTC. Translation gives CASSTRQGGSYNEQFF. The rearrangement joins TRBV9 to TRBJ2-1, with 9 bases that match TRBD1. V shed 4 bases and J 1 base; nucleotides not matched to a gene: 6. CDR1 is SGDLS and CDR2 is YYNGEE in the germline V gene. This CDR3 comprises 16 residues.

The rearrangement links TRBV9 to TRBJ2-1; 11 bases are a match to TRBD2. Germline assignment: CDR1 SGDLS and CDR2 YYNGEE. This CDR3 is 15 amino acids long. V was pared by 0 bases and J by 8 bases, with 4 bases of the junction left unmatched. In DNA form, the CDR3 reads TGTGCCAGCAGCGTAGGGCTAGCGGGAGGCCATGAGCAGTTCTTC. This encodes CASSVGLAGGHEQFF.

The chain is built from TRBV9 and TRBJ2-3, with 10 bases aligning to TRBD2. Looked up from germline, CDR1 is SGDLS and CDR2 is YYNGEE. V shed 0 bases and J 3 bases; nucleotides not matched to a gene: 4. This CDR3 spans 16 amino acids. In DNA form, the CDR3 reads TGTGCCAGCAGCGTAGGCAGACTAGCGGGTACAGATACGCAGTATTTT. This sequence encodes CASSVGRLAGTDTQYF.

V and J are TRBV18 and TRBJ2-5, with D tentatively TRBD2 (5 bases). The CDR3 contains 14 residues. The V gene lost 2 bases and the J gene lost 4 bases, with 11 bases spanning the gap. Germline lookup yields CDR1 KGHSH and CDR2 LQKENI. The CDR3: CASSPTPSGETQYF. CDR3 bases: TGTGCCAGCTCACCAACCCCAAGCGGAGAGACCCAGTACTTC.

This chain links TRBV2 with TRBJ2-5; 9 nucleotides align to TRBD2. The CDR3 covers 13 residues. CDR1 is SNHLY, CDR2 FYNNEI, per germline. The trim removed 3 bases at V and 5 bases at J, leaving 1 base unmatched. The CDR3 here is CASSDGTSETQYF. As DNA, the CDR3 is TGTGCCAGCAGTGATGGGACTAGCGAGACCCAGTACTTC.

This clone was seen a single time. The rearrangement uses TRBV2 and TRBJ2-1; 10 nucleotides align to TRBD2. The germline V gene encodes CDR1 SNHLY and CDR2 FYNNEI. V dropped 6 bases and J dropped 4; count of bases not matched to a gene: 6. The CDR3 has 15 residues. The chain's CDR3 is CASSQTSGPYNEQFF. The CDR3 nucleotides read TGTGCCAGCAGCCAGACTAGCGGGCCTTACAATGAGCAGTTCTTC.